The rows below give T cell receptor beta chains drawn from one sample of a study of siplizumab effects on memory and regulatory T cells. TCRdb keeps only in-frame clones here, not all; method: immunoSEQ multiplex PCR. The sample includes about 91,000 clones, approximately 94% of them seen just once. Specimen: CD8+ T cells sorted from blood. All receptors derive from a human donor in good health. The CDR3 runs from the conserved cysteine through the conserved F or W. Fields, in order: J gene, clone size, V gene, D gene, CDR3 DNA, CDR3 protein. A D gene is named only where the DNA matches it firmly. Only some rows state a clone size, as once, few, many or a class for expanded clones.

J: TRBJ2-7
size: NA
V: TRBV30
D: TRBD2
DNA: TGTGCCTGGAGGGGCTCTAGCGGGAGTCTCGACGAGCAGTACTTC
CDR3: CAWRGSSGSLDEQYF

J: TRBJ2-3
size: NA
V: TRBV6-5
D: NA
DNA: TGTGCCAGCAGTCAACTCGGGATCACAGATACGCAGTATTTT
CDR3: CASSQLGITDTQYF

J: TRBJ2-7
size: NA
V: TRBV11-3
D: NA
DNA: TGTGCCAGCAGCGCGGTCTTGGGCGAGCAGTACTTC
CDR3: CASSAVLGEQYF

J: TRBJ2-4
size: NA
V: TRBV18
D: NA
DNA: TGTGCCAGCTCCGTATCCGGGGCCTGGGACATTCAGTACTTC
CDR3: CASSVSGAWDIQYF

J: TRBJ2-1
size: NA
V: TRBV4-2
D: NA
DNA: TGTGCCAGCAGCCAAGAACTAGCCAGGGGAAACAATGAGCAGTTCTTC
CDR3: CASSQELARGNNEQFF

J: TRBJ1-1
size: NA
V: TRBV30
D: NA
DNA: TGTGCCTGGGGCAGGGCTCGCACTGAAGCTTTCTTT
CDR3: CAWGRARTEAFF

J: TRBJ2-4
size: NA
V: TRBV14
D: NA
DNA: TGTGCCAGCAGCCGGGACCAAAACATTCAGTACTTC
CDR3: CASSRDQNIQYF

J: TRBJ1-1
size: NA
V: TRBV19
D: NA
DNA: TGTGCCAGTAGTATGGTCCGGGACGACACTGAAGCTTTCTTT
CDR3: CASSMVRDDTEAFF

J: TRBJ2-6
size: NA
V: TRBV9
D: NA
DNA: TGTGCCAGCAGCGAGCGATTAGGGCTGGAATCAGGGGCCAACGTCCTGACTTTC
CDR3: CASSERLGLESGANVLTF

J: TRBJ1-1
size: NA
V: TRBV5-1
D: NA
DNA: TGCGCCAGCAGCTGGAATAAGGGGGCTGAAGCTTTCTTT
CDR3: CASSWNKGAEAFF

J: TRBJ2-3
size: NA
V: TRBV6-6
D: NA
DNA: TGTGCCAGCAGTTACTTCACAGATACGCAGTATTTT
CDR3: CASSYFTDTQYF

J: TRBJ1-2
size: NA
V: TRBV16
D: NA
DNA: TGTGCCAGCAGCCAATCTTGGGCTATGAGGCCTCCCGGCCCAGACCACTTTAACTATGGCTACACCTTC
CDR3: CASSQSWAMRPPGPDHFNYGYTF

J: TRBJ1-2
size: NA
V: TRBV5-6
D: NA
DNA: TGTGCCAGCAGCTTGGTGTCGGTCGGCTATGGCTACACCTTC
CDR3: CASSLVSVGYGYTF

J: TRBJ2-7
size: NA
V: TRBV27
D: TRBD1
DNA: TGTGCCAGCAGTTTTCGGGACAGGATTCCCTACGAGCAGTACTTC
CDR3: CASSFRDRIPYEQYF

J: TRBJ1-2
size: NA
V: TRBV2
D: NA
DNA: TGTGCCAGCAGTGAGTTGGCACCGTTACAATTCTATGGCTACACCTTC
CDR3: CASSELAPLQFYGYTF

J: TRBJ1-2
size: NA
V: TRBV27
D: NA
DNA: TGTGCCAGCAGTGAAAACAGGTACTCCTATGGCTACACCTTC
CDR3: CASSENRYSYGYTF

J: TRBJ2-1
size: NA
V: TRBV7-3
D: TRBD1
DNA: TGTGCCAGCAGCCCGGGACAGGGGGTCGACAATGAGCAGTTCTTC
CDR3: CASSPGQGVDNEQFF

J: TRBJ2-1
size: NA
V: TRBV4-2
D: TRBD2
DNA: TGTGCCAGCAGCCCCCGTGGTAGCGGGGGCAATGAGCAGTTCTTC
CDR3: CASSPRGSGGNEQFF

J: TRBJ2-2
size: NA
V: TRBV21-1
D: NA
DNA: TGTGCCAGCAGCTTATCTAGTACGAACACCGGGGAGCTGTTTTTT
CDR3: CASSLSSTNTGELFF

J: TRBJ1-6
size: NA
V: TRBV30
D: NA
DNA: TGTGCCGGGTTGCCCTCGGAGGGTCCGACTTCACCCCTCCACTTT
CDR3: CAGLPSEGPTSPLHF

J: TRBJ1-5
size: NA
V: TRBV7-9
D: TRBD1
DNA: TGTGCCAGCAGTCGGGACAGGGAGGGTCAGCCCCAGCATTTT
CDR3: CASSRDREGQPQHF

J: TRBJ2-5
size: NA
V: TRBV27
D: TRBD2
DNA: TGTGCCAGCAGCGGCGGGGGATTTCAAGAGACCCAGTACTTC
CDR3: CASSGGGFQETQYF

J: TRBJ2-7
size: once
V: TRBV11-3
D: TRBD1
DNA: TGTGCCAGCAGCTTACCCCCGGGACAGGGAGGATACGAGCAGTACTTC
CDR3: CASSLPPGQGGYEQYF

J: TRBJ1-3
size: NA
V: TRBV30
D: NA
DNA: TGTGCCTGGATGACTCCACAGAAAAGAAACACCATATATTTT
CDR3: CAWMTPQKRNTIYF

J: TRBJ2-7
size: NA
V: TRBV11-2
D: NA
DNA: TGTGCCAGCAGCTTTTTAGACTCCTCCTACGAGCAGTACTTC
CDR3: CASSFLDSSYEQYF

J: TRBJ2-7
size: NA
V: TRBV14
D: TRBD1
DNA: TGTGCCAGCAGCCAGGGGACAGGACGTTACGAGCAGTACTTC
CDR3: CASSQGTGRYEQYF

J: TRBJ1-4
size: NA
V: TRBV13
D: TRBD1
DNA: TGTGCCAGCAGCGCCGGGACAGGGAGGGAAAAACTGTTTTTT
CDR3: CASSAGTGREKLFF

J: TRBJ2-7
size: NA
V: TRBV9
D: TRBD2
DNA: TGTGCCAGCAGCCCACGGACTAGCGGAACCTACGAGCAGTACTTC
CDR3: CASSPRTSGTYEQYF

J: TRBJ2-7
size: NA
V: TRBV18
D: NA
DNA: TGTGCCAGCTCACCCCCCGAGATGGGTCGGCACGAGCAGTACTTC
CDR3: CASSPPEMGRHEQYF

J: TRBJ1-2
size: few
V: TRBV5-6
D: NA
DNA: TGTGCCAGCAGTAATACAGGTGGGGTCTACACCTTC
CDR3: CASSNTGGVYTF

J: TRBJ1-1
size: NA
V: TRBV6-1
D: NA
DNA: TGTGCCAGCAGTGAAGAGGGCAGCATGAACACTGAAGCTTTCTTT
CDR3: CASSEEGSMNTEAFF

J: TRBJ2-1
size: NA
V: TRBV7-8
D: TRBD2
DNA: TGTGCCAGCAGCTTAGAAAGACTAGCGGAGAGGTACAATGAGCAGTTCTTC
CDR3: CASSLERLAERYNEQFF

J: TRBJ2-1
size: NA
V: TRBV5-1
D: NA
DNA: TGCGCCAGCAGCTTGAGCAGGCATACCTACAATGAGCAGTTCTTC
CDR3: CASSLSRHTYNEQFF

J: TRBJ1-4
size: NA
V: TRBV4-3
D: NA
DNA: TGCGCCAGCAGCCAGGGAACTAATGAAAAACTGTTTTTT
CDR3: CASSQGTNEKLFF

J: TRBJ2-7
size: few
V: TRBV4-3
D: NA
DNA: TGCGCCAGCAGCTCCGGGACACTCTCCTACGAGCAGTACTTC
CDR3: CASSSGTLSYEQYF

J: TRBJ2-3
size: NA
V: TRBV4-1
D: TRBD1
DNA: TGCGCCAGCAGCCGCGTACAGGGGGCGGCAGATACGCAGTATTTT
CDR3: CASSRVQGAADTQYF

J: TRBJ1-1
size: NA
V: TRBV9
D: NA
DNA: TGTGCCAGCAGCCCCACCCGAAGTGAAGCTTTCTTT
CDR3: CASSPTRSEAFF

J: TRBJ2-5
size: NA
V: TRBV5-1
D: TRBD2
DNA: TGCGCCAGCAGCTTGATGGGCGGGGGAAGAGAGACCCAGTACTTC
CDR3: CASSLMGGGRETQYF

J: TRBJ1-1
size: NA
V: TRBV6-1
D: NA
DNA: TGTGCCAGCAGTGTTGGGGGGAAGTTGACTGAAGCTTTCTTT
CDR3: CASSVGGKLTEAFF